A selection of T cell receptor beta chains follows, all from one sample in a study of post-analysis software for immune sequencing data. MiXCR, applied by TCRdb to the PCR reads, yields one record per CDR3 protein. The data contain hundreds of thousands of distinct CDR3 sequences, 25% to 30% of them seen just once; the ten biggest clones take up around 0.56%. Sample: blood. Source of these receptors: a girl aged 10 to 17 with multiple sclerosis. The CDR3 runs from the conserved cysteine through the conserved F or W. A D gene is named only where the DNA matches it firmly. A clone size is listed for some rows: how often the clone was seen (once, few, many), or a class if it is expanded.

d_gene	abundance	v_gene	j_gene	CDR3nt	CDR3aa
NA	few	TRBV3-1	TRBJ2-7	TGTGCCAGCAGCCAAGAATACTACGAGCAGTACTTC	CASSQEYYEQYF
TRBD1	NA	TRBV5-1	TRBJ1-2	TGCGCCAGCGGGACAGGAAGTCACGATGGCTACACCTTC	CASGTGSHDGYTF
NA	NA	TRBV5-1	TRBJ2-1	TGCGCCAGCAGAATAGGGGCCTACAATGAGCAGTTCTTC	CASRIGAYNEQFF
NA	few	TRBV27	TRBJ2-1	TGTGCCAGCAGTAGAACCACGACGAGGCACGATGAGCAGTTCTTC	CASSRTTTRHDEQFF
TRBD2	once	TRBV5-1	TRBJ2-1	TGCGCCAGCAGCTTGGCCGCTAGCGGGGGGTACAATGAGCAGTTCTTC	CASSLAASGGYNEQFF
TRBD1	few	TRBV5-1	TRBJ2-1	TGCGCCAGCAACCAACAGGGGGCAGGTGAGCAGTTCTTC	CASNQQGAGEQFF
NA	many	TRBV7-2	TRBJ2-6	TGTGCCAGCACACACGGCTCTGGGGCCAACGTCCTGACTTTC	CASTHGSGANVLTF
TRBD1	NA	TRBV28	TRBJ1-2	TGTGCCAGCAGGTTATCGCCAGGGGGTAATGGCTACACCTTC	CASRLSPGGNGYTF
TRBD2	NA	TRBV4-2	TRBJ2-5	TGTGCCAGCAGCCAAGTGGTAGCGGGGCAAGAGACCCAGTACTTC	CASSQVVAGQETQYF
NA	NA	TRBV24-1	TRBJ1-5	TGTGCCACCAGTGACTTAAATCAGCCCGATCAGCCCCAGCATTTT	CATSDLNQPDQPQHF
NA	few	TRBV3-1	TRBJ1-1	TGTGCCAGCAGCCAAGATCCGGGGGCAAGGAACACTGAAGCTTTCTTT	CASSQDPGARNTEAFF
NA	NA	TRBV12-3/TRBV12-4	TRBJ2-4	TGTGCCAGCAGTTTCCCACAGGGATCCAAAAACATTCAGTACTTC	CASSFPQGSKNIQYF
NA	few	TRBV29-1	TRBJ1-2	TGCAGCGCCGAATTCCTGGAATGGGGCGGCTACACCTTC	CSAEFLEWGGYTF
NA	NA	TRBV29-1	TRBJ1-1	TGCAGCGGCGGTGGACGAATGAACACTGAAGCTTTCTTT	CSGGGRMNTEAFF
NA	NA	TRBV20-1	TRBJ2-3	TGCAGTGCTACCGGGGCAACAGATACGCAGTATTTT	CSATGATDTQYF
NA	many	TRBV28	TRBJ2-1	TGTGCCAGCACCTGGCCATCCTCCTACAATGAGCAGTTCTTC	CASTWPSSYNEQFF
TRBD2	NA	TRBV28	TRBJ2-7	TGTGCCAGCGTCGGCGGGAGGAATTACTACGAGCAGTACTTC	CASVGGRNYYEQYF